In this sample, the clone carrying this T cell receptor (beta chain) turned up a few times. Its antigen is undetermined. A read error may explain this, as a much larger clone is one base away. This sample was included in a study of metastatic and nonmetastatic thyroid tumors. Study-level background: Where malignant and benign thyroid patients were concerned, repertoires were compared across blood and tumor or nodule tissue.

All patients were untreated before thyroid surgery. The V gene's germline CDR1 is DFQATT and CDR2 SNEGSKA (reference sequence). V was shortened by 6 bases and J by 12 bases, with 23 bases between the two germline ends. There are 14 residues in the CDR3. As processed by the authors: Built for papillary thyroid cancer, a distant-metastasis classifier drew on CDR3 differences across clinicopathological groups. TCRdb re-called the PCR reads with MiXCR. These V and J calls originate from TCRdb's pipeline instead of the authors' own analysis. The repertoire holds approximately 16,000 clones, 10% to 15% seen once, with 25% to 30% in the top ten. Overall study findings and caveats: Within blood and tumor, benign nodules reportedly had significantly lower TCR beta diversity than malignant thyroid tumors did.

The receptor was derived from a female donor with papillary thyroid cancer or a benign thyroid nodule (not recorded which). Some clones in this sample may be carry-over from other donors' samples. The gene calls are TRBV20-1 and TRBJ1-4, with D maybe TRBD1 (6 bases). Sequencing was carried out using blood. The CDR3 protein is CSAGGGLPGEELFF. CDR3 DNA sequence: TGCAGTGCAGGAGGGGGACTGCCGGGAGAAGAACTGTTTTTT.